This entry concerns a single T cell receptor (beta chain). Its specific antigen is unknown. No base qualities exist here, and no much larger clone lies one base off it. This sample is drawn from a study of blood T cell repertoires in COVID-19 (dated by TCRdb to about 2020). Describing the broader study: Collaborator samples came from the United States, Italy and Spain and covered acute and convalescent phases of COVID-19. The samples were drawn from the first 160 participants of the ongoing ImmuneRACE study and from 950 to 1,500 subjects provided by 6 global collaborators. The sample metadata nearly always contained a de-identified subject ID, COVID-19 status, age in years and sex. Subjects who had been exposed to COVID-19, were actively infected with it, or had recovered from it provided the deeply sampled blood TCRbeta repertoires that made up the dataset. A freely available public database, intended as a resource for researchers studying the immune response to SARS-CoV-2, is where the repertoires were released. The prospective study material was composed of cDNA or gDNA derived from T cells, B-cell-depleted T cells, or PBMCs. Where available, HLA class I and class II types were obtained from metadata supplied by the sample provider rather than from assay-based typing. On the study overall, not on this receptor specifically: How much clinical and demographic metadata was included differed by source and by participant, and the metadata was provided uncurated.

Enrolling through a virtual design, the prospective study's participants ranged in age from roughly 18 to 100 years and lived across about two dozen United States geographic areas. In the prospective study, cohorts were assigned on the basis of participant-reported clinical history obtained from a screening survey and a study questionnaire. Each participant in the prospective study had whole blood, serum and a nasopharyngeal or oropharyngeal swab collected by mobile phlebotomists. Participants in the prospective study had the option to provide additional blood draws and questionnaires over an approximately 2-month period. Before DNA extraction, prospective study blood samples were shipped either frozen or at room temperature. Its CDR3 holds 17 amino acids, cysteine through phenylalanine. The DNA shown is the 51-base CDR3, in frame from base 1. The germline V gene gives CDR1 as ENHRY and CDR2 as SYGVKD. For this chain, trimming is 0 bases at the V end and 7 bases at the J end, and the number of junction bases without a gene match is 11.

TCRbeta CDR3 regions were amplified from genomic DNA using the immunoSEQ Assay, a bias-controlled multiplex PCR. On the study's bioinformatics: Nucleated cell counts per sample were estimated from amplification of reference gene primers within the assay. Sequence reads were collapsed and filtered to measure the absolute abundance of every unique TCRbeta CDR3 rearrangement. For each sample, productive Simpson clonality was calculated as the square root of Simpson's diversity index across productive rearrangements. Drawn from immuneACCESS, this table holds only the in-frame rearrangements with V and J called that TCRdb kept. Clones are partly lost; checked studies trace under half to an unresolved V gene and leave the rest unexplained. V and J calls and clone size are given by that table; D and trimming were obtained from the DNA. In this sample the table shows some 300,000 clones, 85% to 90% of which occur a single time. Over 3.5% of the sample comes from the top ten.

The chain is made from TRBV10-3 and TRBJ2-1; 8 of the junction bases match TRBD2. The receptor comes from a woman younger than 30 with acute COVID-19. Sequenced material: PBMCs or T cells enriched from blood (not recorded which). The sequenced DNA is TGTGCCATCAGTGAGTCGGGCGTCGGGACTAGAAGGAATGAGCAGTTCTTC. Translated, this gives CAISESGVGTRRNEQFF.